The rows below give T cell receptor beta chains drawn from one sample of a study of cytomegalovirus exposure and HLA in healthy donors. Profiled with immunoSEQ multiplex PCR; TCRdb holds only in-frame clones, not every one. The table shows about 140,000 clones, with approximately 82% occurring only once. Sequencing was carried out using PBMCs. The receptors were sampled from a middle-aged man in good health and CMV-seronegative. CDR3s include the opening cysteine and the closing phenylalanine or tryptophan. Fields, in order: clone size, V gene, J gene, D gene, CDR3 protein, CDR3 DNA. The D gene is left open where the match is weak. Clone size is stated in some rows and not others, as once, few, many or a class when expanded.

NA	TRBV21-1	TRBJ2-1	NA	CASSPMLAGDYNEQFF	TGTGCCAGCAGTCCAATGTTGGCAGGGGATTACAATGAGCAGTTCTTC
few	TRBV27	TRBJ2-5	TRBD2	CASSLGLAGGQETQYF	TGTGCCAGCAGTTTAGGGCTAGCGGGGGGGCAAGAGACCCAGTACTTC
NA	TRBV5-1	TRBJ1-3	NA	CASSSTDTGDTIYF	TGCGCCAGCAGCTCAACCGACACCGGGGACACCATATATTTT
NA	TRBV5-1	TRBJ2-1	TRBD2	CASSETSGGPPREQFF	TGCGCCAGCAGCGAAACTAGCGGGGGGCCCCCAAGAGAGCAGTTCTTC
NA	TRBV2	TRBJ1-4	NA	CASWDTGKGEKLFF	TGTGCCAGCTGGGACACAGGGAAGGGTGAAAAACTGTTTTTT
NA	TRBV7-9	TRBJ2-6	NA	CASSASFFEANVLTF	TGTGCCAGCAGCGCCAGCTTCTTTGAGGCCAATGTCCTGACTTTC
NA	TRBV19	TRBJ2-7	NA	CARRGPSYEQYF	TGTGCAAGGAGGGGGCCAAGCTACGAGCAGTACTTC
few	TRBV19	TRBJ2-2	NA	CASSILGVSTGELFF	TGTGCCAGTAGTATATTAGGGGTCAGCACCGGGGAGCTGTTTTTT
few	TRBV30	TRBJ1-1	NA	CAWSPGSTEAFF	TGTGCCTGGAGTCCGGGGAGCACTGAAGCTTTCTTT
NA	TRBV7-2	TRBJ2-7	TRBD1	CASSQRGQRGYEQYF	TGTGCCAGCAGCCAGAGGGGACAGAGGGGCTACGAGCAGTACTTC
NA	TRBV7-3	TRBJ2-2	NA	CASSPGQPGTGELFF	TGTGCCAGCAGCCCCGGACAACCCGGGACCGGGGAGCTGTTTTTT
NA	TRBV7-6	TRBJ1-2	NA	CASSLARQGSYGYTF	TGTGCCAGCAGCTTAGCGAGGCAGGGGTCCTATGGCTACACCTTC
NA	TRBV9	TRBJ1-5	NA	CASSEGGNQPQHF	TGTGCCAGCAGCGAGGGAGGCAATCAGCCCCAGCATTTT
NA	TRBV27	TRBJ1-6	TRBD1	CASRPRDRVSPLHF	TGTGCCAGCAGGCCCCGGGACAGGGTTTCACCCCTCCACTTT
NA	TRBV19	TRBJ1-3	NA	CASTTGEPSGNTIYF	TGTGCCAGTACCACCGGGGAGCCCTCTGGAAACACCATATATTTT
NA	TRBV5-1	TRBJ1-1	NA	CASSVGVNTEAFF	TGCGCCAGCAGCGTAGGGGTGAACACTGAAGCTTTCTTT
NA	TRBV2	TRBJ2-7	TRBD1	CASSSGTGAYEQYF	TGTGCCAGCAGTTCCGGGACAGGGGCCTACGAGCAGTACTTC
NA	TRBV15	TRBJ1-1	NA	CATSTPIGGDGNTEAFF	TGTGCCACCAGCACACCTATAGGGGGGGACGGAAACACTGAAGCTTTCTTT
NA	TRBV4-1	TRBJ2-3	TRBD2	CASSPRDLGLAREPTQYF	TGCGCCAGCAGCCCGCGCGACTTGGGACTAGCGAGGGAGCCTACGCAGTATTTT
few	TRBV2	TRBJ2-7	NA	CASSGAYEQYF	TGTGCCAGCAGTGGAGCCTACGAGCAGTACTTC
NA	TRBV7-2	TRBJ2-5	TRBD2	CASSSSGLAGGRETQYF	TGTGCCAGCAGCTCCTCGGGACTAGCGGGAGGGCGAGAGACCCAGTACTTC
NA	TRBV4-1	TRBJ2-1	NA	CASSQAGHEQFF	TGCGCCAGCAGCCAAGCTGGCCATGAGCAGTTCTTC
NA	TRBV2	TRBJ1-2	NA	CASRRTPTRLANYGYTF	TGTGCCAGCCGCCGGACACCGACCCGCTTAGCTAACTATGGCTACACCTTC
NA	TRBV19	TRBJ1-1	NA	CAIHSRGVGTEAFF	TGTGCCATCCATTCCAGGGGTGTCGGCACTGAAGCTTTCTTT
NA	TRBV15	TRBJ1-2	NA	CATSRDRNYGYTF	TGTGCCACCAGCAGAGATCGTAACTATGGCTACACCTTC
NA	TRBV6-1	TRBJ1-5	NA	CASSERQDSRPQHF	TGTGCCAGCAGTGAGCGGCAAGACTCTCGGCCCCAGCATTTT
NA	TRBV27	TRBJ2-7	NA	CASRWGGDYEQYF	TGTGCCAGCAGGTGGGGCGGGGACTACGAGCAGTACTTC
NA	TRBV2	TRBJ2-7	TRBD2	CASSPTQTSGRVEQYF	TGTGCCAGCAGCCCAACCCAGACTAGCGGGAGGGTTGAGCAGTACTTC
few	TRBV7-9	TRBJ2-5	NA	CASSRGQREETQYF	TGTGCCAGCAGCCGAGGACAGAGAGAAGAGACCCAGTACTTC
NA	TRBV5-5	TRBJ2-7	TRBD1	CASRGTGTLYEQYF	TGTGCCAGCAGAGGGACAGGGACCTTATACGAGCAGTACTTC